This T cell receptor (beta chain) appears in the sequencing data of a study of T-cell memory formation after mild COVID-19. Study summary: Clusters were largely donor specific.

CDR3 size: 16 residues. Germline lookup yields CDR1 SGDLS and CDR2 YYNGEE. V lost 3 bases and J lost 3, with 16 bases in between. Via MiXCR, TCRdb re-called the 5' RACE reads, giving one row per CDR3 protein. The data show about 140,000 distinct CDR3 sequences, 13% to 15% seen once. The clonotype was recovered from an adult woman who had mild COVID-19 (a few samples of this study predate the infection). Cell type and time point are not known. This chain uses TRBV9 with TRBJ2-1; tentative D call: TRBD2 (7 bases). Material: PBMCs or a T cell subset sorted from them (not recorded which). The CDR3 sequence is CASSALSGEGYNEQFF. For the CDR3, the DNA is TGTGCCAGCAGCGCATTGTCAGGGGAGGGCTACAATGAGCAGTTCTTC.